The entry below gives a single T cell receptor (beta chain) sequence along with its context. This clone is a singleton in its sample. It lacks a known antigen. No base-level quality is on record; no much larger clone is a single base apart. This specimen comes from a study of T cell responses to AZD1222 COVID-19 vaccine (dated by TCRdb to the early 2020s). Regarding the study in general: TCR sequencing covered 233 trial participants: about 210 given two doses of AZD1222 and 26 given two doses of MenACWY control vaccine. Enrollment into the trials was organized by age into subgroups of 18-55, 56-69 and 70-plus years, and those subgroups contained around 150, 28 and 57 TCR-sequenced participants, respectively. The paper as a whole reports these results and caveats: Reportedly, close to half of the unique spike-specific TCRs recognized epitopes lying outside the regions that are mutated in the B.1.351 and B.1.1.7 variants. Spike-specific TCR breadth and depth rose significantly after two AZD1222 doses compared with day 0 and with MenACWY recipients. Conclusions about previously exposed vaccinees are limited, since just 5 to 7 AZD1222 recipients were seropositive for SARS-CoV-2 at baseline. Because no day 14 peak-response samples were available, repertoires were characterized only after the peak T cell response. Most participants were white British and females outnumbered males, and the authors suggested that clonal diversity may have been underestimated. Vaccine-associated CD4 TCRs spanned the whole spike protein, with dominant responses in regions 160-218 and 743-854. In the small 56-69-year group, the increase in depth fell short of significance, most likely because of low power.

CDR1 LNHDA and CDR2 SQIVND were looked up in the germline V gene (reference sequence). From cysteine to phenylalanine, the CDR3 is 12 amino acids long. Only CDR3 DNA remains: 36 bases, in frame from the first base. Between the V and J ends, shortened by 4 bases and 7 bases respectively, the junction contains 10 bases. The CDR3 regions of human TCRbeta chains were analyzed by immunosequencing. As for the original processing: Repertoire TCRs were checked for matches against a reference library of SARS-CoV-2-specific TCRs that had been generated using the MIRA antigen-specificity platform. Breadth was defined as the fraction of unique TCRs that were SARS-CoV-2-associated. Depth was defined as the fraction of total T cells that were SARS-CoV-2-associated. Using the MIRA data, every spike-specific TCR was mapped to the spike region that the TCR reacted to and assigned to either a CD4 or a CD8 class. Log10-transformed breadth and depth values were compared by one-way ANOVA with Sidak's multiple comparisons tests. The table was pulled from immuneACCESS by TCRdb, which kept in-frame rearrangements only. Such tables lose some clones; where checked, under half of the loss comes from unresolved V genes, and the rest has no known cause. The V and J calls and clone size are taken from that table; D and trimming were inferred from the DNA. The sample records approximately 150,000 clones, approximately 90% of which are singletons. The top ten hold more than 0.9% of the sample.

In light of the paper, this sample's time point label describes: about 28 days (+/-7) after the second vaccine dose. AZD1222 recipients with second doses at about 4 weeks or about 12 weeks were pooled, because spike-specific TCR depth and breadth did not differ between schedules. Vaccinee samples were obtained from the UK trials COV001 and COV002, which included a single-blind randomized controlled phase 2/3 trial of AZD1222 (ChAdOx1 nCoV-19) in healthy adults. Trial participant PBMC samples were collected at day 0 and day 28 after the second dose for TCRbeta chain sequencing. The chain couples TRBV19 to TRBJ1-2; the best D guess is TRBD1, with 5 bases matching. The source was peripheral blood, collected 28 days after the second AZD1222 dose. The receptor comes from an adult who received the AZD1222 COVID-19 vaccine. The nucleotide sequence reads as follows: TGTGCCAGTAGTACGCAGGGAGGTGGCTACACCTTC. It translates as CASSTQGGGYTF.